These T cell receptor beta chains were read from a single sample in a study of cytomegalovirus exposure and HLA in healthy donors. This table comes from immunoSEQ multiplex PCR, and its TCRdb copy is limited to in-frame clones, with some not included. The table includes roughly 150,000 clones, 85% detected once. Sequencing was carried out using PBMCs. These receptors came from a young woman in good health and CMV-seronegative. Both conserved end residues are part of each CDR3. D genes are given only for firm matches. The size field is filled for only some rows; it gives once, few, many or a size class.

- | - | TRBJ2-6 | TRBV7-5 | TGTGCCAGAAGCTTCAAACCCGGGTCCCTAGGGGCCAACGTCCTGACTTTC | CARSFKPGSLGANVLTF
TRBD1 | - | TRBJ1-2 | TRBV18 | TGTGCCAGCTCATCTGGACAGGGGTACTATGGCTACACCTTC | CASSSGQGYYGYTF
- | - | TRBJ1-2 | TRBV29-1 | TGCAGCGTTGAGGGCAGGGTGTCTCTTGGCTACACCTTC | CSVEGRVSLGYTF
- | - | TRBJ2-2 | TRBV2 | TGTGCCAGCGATCGGGGGGCGGCGAACACCGGGGAGCTGTTTTTT | CASDRGAANTGELFF
- | - | TRBJ2-2 | TRBV7-9 | TGTGCCAGCAGCGCTCCGGGACACCAGACCGGGGAGCTGTTTTTT | CASSAPGHQTGELFF
- | - | TRBJ1-2 | TRBV28 | TGTGCCAGCAGTTCCGCGGGGGGTCGGTATGGCTACACCTTC | CASSSAGGRYGYTF
- | - | TRBJ2-5 | TRBV2 | TGTGCCAGCAGTACACTGACACGTTTGACGGGGGGCCGAGAGACCCAGTACTTC | CASSTLTRLTGGRETQYF
- | - | TRBJ2-3 | TRBV5-1 | TGCGCCAGCAGCCGAACGATACTCGGAGATACGCAGTATTTT | CASSRTILGDTQYF
- | - | TRBJ1-2 | TRBV6-1 | TGTGCCAGCAGTGACACTGCGGCCGGGATAGACTATGGCTACACCTTC | CASSDTAAGIDYGYTF
- | - | TRBJ2-3 | TRBV9 | TGTGCCAGCAGCGTATTCTTGCAGGGGTATTCAGATACGCAGTATTTT | CASSVFLQGYSDTQYF
- | - | TRBJ1-1 | TRBV27 | TGTGCCAGCAGTTTAATACAGGGCACTGAAGCTTTCTTT | CASSLIQGTEAFF
TRBD2 | - | TRBJ2-1 | TRBV28 | TGTGCCAGCAGTCCACTTATGGGGAAGCGGGAGAACCTGGGGAATGAGCAGTTCTTC | CASSPLMGKRENLGNEQFF
TRBD2 | - | TRBJ2-3 | TRBV4-3 | TGCGCCAGCAGCCAAGACCCACTAGCGGGGGGGCGGGGAGATACGCAGTATTTT | CASSQDPLAGGRGDTQYF
TRBD1 | few | TRBJ1-2 | TRBV7-9 | TGTGCCAGCAGCTCGCTCCGGGACAGGGCGACTGGCTACACCTTC | CASSSLRDRATGYTF
TRBD1 | - | TRBJ2-7 | TRBV27 | TGTGCCAGCTCGGGACAGGGGCACTACGAGCAGTACTTC | CASSGQGHYEQYF
TRBD1 | - | TRBJ1-2 | TRBV19 | TGTGCCAGTAGCTCCGGGACAGGACGGAATGCCTATGGCTACACCTTC | CASSSGTGRNAYGYTF
TRBD1 | few | TRBJ2-7 | TRBV9 | TGTGCCAGCAGCGTCGACAGGGCCGGATACTACGAGCAGTACTTC | CASSVDRAGYYEQYF
- | - | TRBJ1-3 | TRBV18 | TGTGCCAGCTCACCAGGCCGCTCCGGAGGATGGTCTGGAAACACCATATATTTT | CASSPGRSGGWSGNTIYF